This T cell receptor beta chain came from a study of CD8+ T cells in alopecia areata. RNA was isolated and reverse transcribed to cDNA, the sequencing template. Sequencing was performed with immunoSEQ multiplex PCR; in TCRdb, only in-frame clones are kept and a portion is missing. Sampling found about 270,000 clones, none seen once. Cutaneous lymph node cells were pooled, and they were sorted using CD4, CD8alpha, NKG2D, NKG2ACE and other markers. Germline V gene sequence: CDR1 NNHDY, CDR2 SYVADS. The CDR3 runs 13 residues. This clone was observed a few times. Here the gene names and germline are mouse. The read falls 4 residues short of the CDR3 end, and the missing part is taken from the germline J gene.

Sequenced material: CD4+ T cells sorted from a lymph node. This chain links TRBV13-3 with TRBJ2-7; 7 nucleotides line up with TRBD1. This receptor was obtained from a C3H/HeJ mouse with alopecia areata. MHC haplotype of the strain: H2-k. This CDR3 is CASSVTGRYEQYF. The CDR3 DNA, read in part, is TGTGCCAGCAGTGTGACAGGGCGTTAT.